This T cell receptor beta chain was captured in a study of neurological immune-mediated disorders. Study observations and caveats: Falling below healthy controls, multiple sclerosis showed the least TCR clonal expansion, while HTLV-1-associated myelopathy showed the most.

Every sequencing run produced over 180 million TCR-beta sequences, and the sequences from any one run covered 15-18 subjects. In TCRdb, the 5' RACE reads were re-called with MiXCR into one record per CDR3 protein. The sample lists around 64,000 distinct CDR3 sequences; roughly an eighth were seen once. V dropped 5 bases and J dropped 1 base, with 16 bases sitting between them. Per germline, CDR1 SGHVS and CDR2 FQNEAQ. The CDR3 contains 16 residues. This clonotype showed up many times. The antigen is not known. This rearrangement joins TRBV7-8 to TRBJ2-3; perhaps TRBD1 as D (6 bases). The specimen was PBMCs. This TCR came from a woman in her sixties with HTLV-1-associated myelopathy (HAM/TSP). The CDR3 here is CASSPPRDTRTDTQYF. The CDR3 DNA reads as TGTGCCAGCAGCCCCCCCCGGGACACCCGCACAGATACGCAGTATTTT.